The rows below give T cell receptor beta chains drawn from one sample of a study of shared clonotypes between healthy human individuals. The assay was immunoSEQ multiplex PCR, and TCRdb's table has in-frame clones only and misses some. The table has over 2,000,000 clones, just under 95% seen once. Sample: naive CD8+ T cells from PBMCs. The receptor source for this set is a man aged 18 to 29 in good health. Some clones in this sample may be carry-over from other donors' samples. Each CDR3 is given with its conserved first and last residue. Each record gives: clone size, D gene, J gene, V gene, CDR3 length, CDR3 protein. The D gene is left open where the match is weak. The size entry is marked missing in some rows and otherwise reads once, few, many or a size class.

. TRBD2 TRBJ2-5 TRBV9 15 CASSVGLAVRETQYF
. TRBD2 TRBJ2-1 TRBV6-5 15 CASGKGLASGNEQFF
. TRBD2 TRBJ2-7 TRBV19 15 CASSAGLAGGGEQYF
. . TRBJ2-5 TRBV11-2 15 CASSLVPAYQETQYF
. . TRBJ1-1 TRBV7-2 15 CASSLASGGRTEAFF
. . TRBJ2-3 TRBV4-1 16 CASTHSQDLFTDTQYF
once . TRBJ2-7 TRBV19 13 CASSIPGRNEQYF
. . TRBJ2-2 TRBV11-3 15 CASSSKTANTGELFF
. . TRBJ2-2 TRBV28 17 CASSPFTTPFWNGELFF
. . TRBJ2-1 TRBV15 16 CATSSQRVQKFNEQFF
. . TRBJ2-1 TRBV28 17 CASSLFKGEASYNEQFF
. . TRBJ2-7 TRBV2 14 CASRRSPRLREQYF
. . TRBJ2-1 TRBV5-1 13 CASSGTTNNEQFF
. . TRBJ1-1 TRBV18 15 CASSHEEGHNTEAFF
. . TRBJ2-7 TRBV4-1 11 CASSHVGEQYF
. . TRBJ2-3 TRBV30 14 CAWSVSGLADTQYF
. . TRBJ2-5 TRBV7-9 14 CASSLAGAQETQYF
. TRBD2 TRBJ2-3 TRBV27 14 CASSREGTTDTQYF
. TRBD2 TRBJ2-2 TRBV6-5 15 CASTPSGLLTGELFF
. . TRBJ2-1 TRBV19 16 CASSMDRLSSYNEQFF
. TRBD1 TRBJ1-2 TRBV5-1 15 CASSPRQGADYGYTF
. TRBD1 TRBJ2-2 TRBV27 15 CASRGTGRDTGELFF
. . TRBJ2-7 TRBV5-1 13 CASNGLSSYEQYF
. TRBD2 TRBJ2-1 TRBV4-1 16 CASSPLGTSPYNEQFF
. TRBD2 TRBJ2-1 TRBV7-6 17 CASSLRTSGSSYNEQFF
. TRBD1 TRBJ2-7 TRBV2 14 CASSLTGGGYEQYF
. TRBD1 TRBJ1-5 TRBV27 16 CASSSSTGEVQQPQHF
few . TRBJ1-1 TRBV6-1 15 CASSEALQLNTEAFF
. . TRBJ2-3 TRBV25-1 11 CASRVTDTQYF
. . TRBJ2-2 TRBV4-3 15 CASSQDRRGSGELFF
. TRBD2 TRBJ2-7 TRBV4-1 18 CASSQEGASGRAPYEQYF
. . TRBJ2-7 TRBV27 13 CASKHGSSYEQYF
. TRBD2 TRBJ2-3 TRBV28 16 CASSSTGTSGRDTQYF
. . TRBJ1-3 TRBV7-9 16 CASSLQGVDSGNTIYF
. TRBD2 TRBJ2-5 TRBV7-9 15 CASSPTSGRRETQYF
. TRBD2 TRBJ2-1 TRBV5-6 14 CASSLGLAGDEQFF
. . TRBJ2-3 TRBV7-9 15 CASSLQDRPTDTQYF
. TRBD2 TRBJ2-1 TRBV30 14 CAWSPGLATNEQFF
. . TRBJ1-1 TRBV9 13 CASRATENTEAFF
. TRBD2 TRBJ2-2 TRBV7-9 17 CASSLHGLAMNTGELFF
. . TRBJ2-7 TRBV18 13 CASSPPAAYEQYF
. . TRBJ1-1 TRBV6-5 11 CASRQGAEAFF
. TRBD1 TRBJ2-7 TRBV9 15 CASSVAGQGSYEQYF
. . TRBJ2-7 TRBV6-6 14 CASSYGGNPYEQYF
. . TRBJ2-1 TRBV27 13 CASSPERNNEQFF
. . TRBJ2-2 TRBV7-3 17 CASRDRGAIEGTGELFF
once . TRBJ2-7 TRBV5-1 16 CASSPGDSSSNPGQYF
. . TRBJ2-1 TRBV9 17 CASSVRMAGGLNNEQFF
. TRBD1 TRBJ2-7 TRBV6-1 16 CASREQVGQGAFEQYF
. . TRBJ2-3 TRBV10-3 13 CAISESTADTQYF
. TRBD1 TRBJ1-2 TRBV4-1 17 CASSQGFSQGARYGYTF
once TRBD2 TRBJ2-7 TRBV4-3 17 CASSQDFGREIRYEQYF
. . TRBJ1-2 TRBV27 15 CASSTTGTGNYGYTF